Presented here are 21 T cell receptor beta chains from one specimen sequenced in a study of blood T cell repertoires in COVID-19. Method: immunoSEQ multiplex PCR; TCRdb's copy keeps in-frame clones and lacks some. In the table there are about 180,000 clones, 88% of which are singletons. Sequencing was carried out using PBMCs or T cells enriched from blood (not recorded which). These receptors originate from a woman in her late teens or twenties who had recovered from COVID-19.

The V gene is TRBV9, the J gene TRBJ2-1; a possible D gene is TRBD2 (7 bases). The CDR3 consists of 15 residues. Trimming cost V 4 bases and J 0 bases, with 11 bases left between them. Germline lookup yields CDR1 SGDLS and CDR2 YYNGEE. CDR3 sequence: CASSLGGASYNEQFF. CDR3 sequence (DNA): TGTGCCAGCAGCCTGGGGGGGGCCTCCTACAATGAGCAGTTCTTC.

The CDR3 sequence is CASTPEETVNQPQHF. In DNA, the CDR3 is TGTGCCAGTACCCCGGAAGAGACAGTGAATCAGCCCCAGCATTTT. V usage is TRBV19 and J usage is TRBJ1-5; the D gene is possibly TRBD1 (5 bases). The CDR3 loop spans 15 amino acids. Germline CDR1 LNHDA, CDR2 SQIVND (reference sequence). Deletions cut 7 bases from V and 4 bases from J, with 17 bases between. Variable domain in full (rest from reference TRBV19 and TRBJ1-5): DGGITQSPKYLFRKEGQNVTLSCEQNLNHDAMYWYRQDPGQGLRLIYYSQIVNDFQKGDIAEGYSVSREKKESFPLTVTSAQKNPTAFYLCASTPEETVNQPQHFGDGTRLSIL.

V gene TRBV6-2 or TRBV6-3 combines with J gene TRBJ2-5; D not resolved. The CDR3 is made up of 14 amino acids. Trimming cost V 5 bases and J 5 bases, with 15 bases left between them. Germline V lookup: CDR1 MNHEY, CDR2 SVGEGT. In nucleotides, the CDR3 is TGTGCCAGCAGTGTAGTGACAATTACGGAGACCCAGTACTTC. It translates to CASSVVTITETQYF.

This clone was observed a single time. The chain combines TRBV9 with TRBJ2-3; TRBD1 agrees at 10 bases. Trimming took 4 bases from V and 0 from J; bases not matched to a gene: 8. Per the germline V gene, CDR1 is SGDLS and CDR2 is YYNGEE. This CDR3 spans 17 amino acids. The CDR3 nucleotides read TGTGCCAGCAGCATCTGGACAGGGGGGGATAGCACAGATACGCAGTATTTT. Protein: CASSIWTGGDSTDTQYF.

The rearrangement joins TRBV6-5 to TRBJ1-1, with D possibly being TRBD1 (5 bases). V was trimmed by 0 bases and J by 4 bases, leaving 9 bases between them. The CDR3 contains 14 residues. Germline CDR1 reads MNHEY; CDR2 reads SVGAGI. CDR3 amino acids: CASSYSQGGTEAFF. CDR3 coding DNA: TGTGCCAGCAGTTACTCGCAGGGCGGCACTGAAGCTTTCTTT.

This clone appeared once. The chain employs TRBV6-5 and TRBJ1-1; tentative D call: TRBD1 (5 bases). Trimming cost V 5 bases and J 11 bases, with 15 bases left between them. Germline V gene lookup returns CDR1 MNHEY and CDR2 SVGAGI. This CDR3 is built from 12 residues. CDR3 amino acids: CASSPDILQAFF. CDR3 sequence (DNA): TGTGCCAGCAGTCCGGACATCCTCCAGGCTTTCTTT.

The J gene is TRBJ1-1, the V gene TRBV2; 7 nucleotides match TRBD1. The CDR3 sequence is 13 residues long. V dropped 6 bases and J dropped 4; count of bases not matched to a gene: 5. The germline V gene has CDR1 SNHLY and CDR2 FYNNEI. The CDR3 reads CASRRTGGTEAFF. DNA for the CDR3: TGTGCCAGCAGGCGGACAGGCGGCACTGAAGCTTTCTTT.

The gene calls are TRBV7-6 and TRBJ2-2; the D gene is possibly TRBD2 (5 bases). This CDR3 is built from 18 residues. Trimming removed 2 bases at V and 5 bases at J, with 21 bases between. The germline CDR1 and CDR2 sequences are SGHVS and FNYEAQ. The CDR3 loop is CASSLPRTEAVYTGELFF. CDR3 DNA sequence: TGTGCCAGCAGCTTACCCCGGACGGAGGCGGTTTATACCGGGGAGCTGTTTTTT.

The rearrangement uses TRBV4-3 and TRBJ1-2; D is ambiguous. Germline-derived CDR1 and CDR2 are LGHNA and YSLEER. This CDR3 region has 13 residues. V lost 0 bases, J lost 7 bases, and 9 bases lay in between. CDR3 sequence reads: CASSQERGSGYTF. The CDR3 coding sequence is TGCGCCAGCAGCCAAGAGCGTGGTAGTGGCTACACCTTC.

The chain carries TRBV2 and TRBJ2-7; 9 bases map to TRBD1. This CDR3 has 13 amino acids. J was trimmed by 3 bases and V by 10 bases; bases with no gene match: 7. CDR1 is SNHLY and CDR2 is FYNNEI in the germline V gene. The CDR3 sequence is CANKRDRVYEQYF. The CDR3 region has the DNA TGTGCCAATAAGAGGGACAGGGTCTACGAGCAGTACTTC.

The CDR3 protein is CASSPLQGIEAFF. In nucleotides, the CDR3 is TGTGCCAGCAGTCCGCTACAGGGGATAGAAGCTTTCTTT. The J gene is TRBJ1-1, the V gene TRBV12-3 or TRBV12-4; 7 bases are shared with TRBD1. The V gene end was trimmed by 5 bases and the J gene end by 8 bases; junction bases not matched to a gene: 8. The length of the CDR3 is 13 residues.

For the CDR3, the DNA is TGTGCCAGCCATTGGGGGACAGGAGCCTACGAGCAGTACTTC. Encoded protein: CASHWGTGAYEQYF. The V and J genes are TRBV28 and TRBJ2-7; 8 nucleotides match TRBD1. J was trimmed by 2 bases and V by 8 bases; bases with no gene match: 8. The CDR3 covers 14 residues. The germline V gene encodes CDR1 MDHEN and CDR2 SYDVKM. Using reference TRBV28 and TRBJ2-7 for the parts outside the CDR3, the full variable domain is DVKVTQSSRYLVKRTGEKVFLECVQDMDHENMFWYRQDPGLGLRLIYFSYDVKMKEKGDIPEGYSVSREKKERFSLILESASTNQTSMYLCASHWGTGAYEQYFGPGTRLTVT.

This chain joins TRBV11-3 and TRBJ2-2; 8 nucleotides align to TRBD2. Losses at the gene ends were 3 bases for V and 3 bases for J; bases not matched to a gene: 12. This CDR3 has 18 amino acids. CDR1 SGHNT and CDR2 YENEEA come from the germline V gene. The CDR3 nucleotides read TGTGCCAGCAGCTTTAGGGGTAGCGGACTAGCTGACACCGGGGAGCTGTTTTTT. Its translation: CASSFRGSGLADTGELFF.

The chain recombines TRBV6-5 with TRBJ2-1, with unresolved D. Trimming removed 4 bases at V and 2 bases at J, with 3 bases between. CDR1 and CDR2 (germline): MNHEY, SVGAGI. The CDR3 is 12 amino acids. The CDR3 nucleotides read TGTGCCAGCAGTTCCACCTACAATGAGCAGTTCTTC. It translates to CASSSTYNEQFF.

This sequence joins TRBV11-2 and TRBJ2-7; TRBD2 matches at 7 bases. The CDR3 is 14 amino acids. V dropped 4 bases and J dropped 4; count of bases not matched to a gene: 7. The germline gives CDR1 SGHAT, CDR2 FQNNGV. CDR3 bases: TGTGCCAGCAGCTATGGAGCGGGGCAGTACGAGCAGTACTTC. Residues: CASSYGAGQYEQYF.

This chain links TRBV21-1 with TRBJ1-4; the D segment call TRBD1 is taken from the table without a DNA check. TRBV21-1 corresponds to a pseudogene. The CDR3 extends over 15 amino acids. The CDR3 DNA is TGTGCCAGCAGCGCCTACAGGAGAACTCGTGAAAAACTGTTTTTT. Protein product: CASSAYRRTREKLFF.

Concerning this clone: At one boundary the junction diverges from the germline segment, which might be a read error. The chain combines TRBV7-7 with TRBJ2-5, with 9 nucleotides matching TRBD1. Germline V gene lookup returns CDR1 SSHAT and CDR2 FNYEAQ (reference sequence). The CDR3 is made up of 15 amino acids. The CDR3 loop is CASSLTGGHQETQYF. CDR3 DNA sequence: TGTGCTAGCAGCTTGACAGGGGGGCACCAAGAGACCCAGTACTTC.

The DNA for the CDR3 is TGTGCCAGTAGGGGCGGATTCCCAAGGACAATCGATGAAGCTTTCTTT. This translates into CASRGGFPRTIDEAFF. The rearrangement links TRBV19 to TRBJ1-1; perhaps TRBD1 as D (5 bases). Trimming shortened V by 6 bases and J by 7 bases, and 24 bases separated the two germline ends. CDR1 is LNHDA, CDR2 SQIVND, per germline (reference sequence). This CDR3 has 16 amino acids.

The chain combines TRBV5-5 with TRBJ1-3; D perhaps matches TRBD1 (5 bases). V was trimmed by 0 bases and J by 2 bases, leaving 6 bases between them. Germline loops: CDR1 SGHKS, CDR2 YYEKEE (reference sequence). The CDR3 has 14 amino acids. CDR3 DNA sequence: TGTGCCAGCAGCTTGGGGGGGGCTGGAAACACCATATATTTT. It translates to CASSLGGAGNTIYF.

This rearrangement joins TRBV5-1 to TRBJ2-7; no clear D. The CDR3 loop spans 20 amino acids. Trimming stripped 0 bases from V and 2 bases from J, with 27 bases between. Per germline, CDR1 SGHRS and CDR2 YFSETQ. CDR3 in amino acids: CASSLDQSTGWYERTYEQYF. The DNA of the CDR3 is TGCGCCAGCAGCTTGGATCAGAGTACGGGTTGGTATGAAAGGACCTACGAGCAGTACTTC.

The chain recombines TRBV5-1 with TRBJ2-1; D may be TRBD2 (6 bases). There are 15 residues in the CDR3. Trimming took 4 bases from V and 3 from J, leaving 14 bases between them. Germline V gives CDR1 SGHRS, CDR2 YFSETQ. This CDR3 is CASSVTSSGYNEQFF. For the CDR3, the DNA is TGCGCCAGCAGCGTTACTAGCTCCGGCTACAATGAGCAGTTCTTC.